This T cell receptor (beta chain) was identified in a study of graft-versus-host responses after intestinal transplantation. Study summary: Transplants given to recipients were multivisceral, liver-intestinal, or isolated intestinal. Among the recipients, all got anti-thymocyte globulin induction and then tacrolimus and steroids for around 3 years. Findings of the study overall: GvH clones were identified in recipient marrow, with some first appearing in ileum or blood.

The method was immunoSEQ multiplex PCR; TCRdb's version includes in-frame clones alone and lacks a portion of them. Of about 100,000 clones in the sample, about 88% were seen once. For this clone: The antigen is undetermined.

Germline V CDR1 and CDR2: LGHNA, YNFKEQ. V was trimmed by 1 base and J by 4 bases, leaving 10 bases between them. The CDR3 is 15 amino acids. This TCR was recovered from a human donor who was the organ donor for an intestinal transplant. This chain connects TRBV4-2 to TRBJ1-4; D may be TRBD1 (5 bases). Specimen: unstimulated CD4+ T cells sorted from spleen or lymph node cells, collected before transplant. The CDR3 is CASSQVNQGNEKLFF. The CDR3 region has the DNA TGTGCCAGCAGCCAAGTTAACCAGGGTAATGAAAAACTGTTTTTT.